The 15 T cell receptor beta chains below all came from one sample that was sequenced in a study of spatial heterogeneity in lung cancer. MiXCR, run by TCRdb on the 5' RACE reads, gives a single entry per CDR3 protein. The sample yields roughly 9,200 distinct CDR3 sequences, 20% to 25% seen once. The time point was: blood at routine non-recurrence follow-up after resection. The sequenced sample was PBMCs, obtained at follow-up. These receptors all come from a female donor with early-stage non-small cell lung cancer.

Judged by abundance, this clonotype is medium-sized (0.01 to 0.1%). The chain recombines TRBV18 with TRBJ1-1; 7 bases line up with TRBD1. CDR3 length: 14 amino acids. The ends lost 4 bases at V and 1 base at J; junction bases unmatched: 3. Germline CDR1 is KGHSH and CDR2 is LQKENI. The CDR3 nucleotides are TGTGCCAGCTCACTAACAGGGGCGAACACTGAAGCTTTCTTT. Protein product: CASSLTGANTEAFF.

V and J are TRBV29-1 and TRBJ1-2, with 8 bases identical to TRBD1. The CDR3 has 12 residues. The V gene end was trimmed by 6 bases and the J gene end by 2 bases; junction bases not matched to a gene: 2. Germline V CDR1 and CDR2: SQVTM, ANQGSEA. The CDR3 coding sequence is TGCAGCGTAGCAGGGGGCAACTATGGCTACACCTTC. Translating gives CSVAGGNYGYTF.

Only a few counts were recorded for this clonotype. The rearrangement uses TRBV2 and TRBJ2-5; perhaps D is TRBD1 or TRBD2 (6 bases each). V lost 4 bases to trimming and J lost 5 bases, with 14 bases between them. CDR3 length equals 14 residues. Germline values: CDR1 SNHLY, CDR2 FYNNEI. CDR3 coding DNA: TGTGCCAGCAGTGGGAGGGGGACGCTGGAGACCCAGTACTTC. This codes for CASSGRGTLETQYF. The complete variable domain, with remaining parts taken from reference TRBV2 and TRBJ2-5, reads EPEVTQTPSHQVTQMGQEVILRCVPISNHLYFYWYRQILGQKVEFLVSFYNNEISEKSEIFDDQFSVERPDGSNFTLKIRSTKLEDSAMYFCASSGRGTLETQYFGPGTRLLVL.

This clonotype showed up just a few times. J is TRBJ2-5 and V is TRBV11-2; 8 nucleotides align to TRBD1. Germline CDR1 is SGHAT and CDR2 is FQNNGV. With 3 bases clipped from V and 4 bases from J, the junction kept 4 bases outside the gene matches. The CDR3 has 14 residues. CDR3 sequence (DNA): TGTGCCAGCAGCTTCCTCGGACAGGGAGAGACCCAGTACTTC. This encodes CASSFLGQGETQYF. The variable domain in full, completed from reference TRBV11-2 and TRBJ2-5, reads EAGVAQSPRYKIIEKRQSVAFWCNPISGHATLYWYQQILGQGPKLLIQFQNNGVVDDSQLPKDRFSAERLKGVDSTLKIQPAKLEDSAVYLCASSFLGQGETQYFGPGTRLLVL.

This chain links TRBV6-5 with TRBJ2-4; possibly TRBD1 for D (6 bases). V lost 6 bases, J lost 8 bases, and 17 bases lay in between. In germline, CDR1 is MNHEY, CDR2 SVGAGI. CDR3 length: 14 residues. The CDR3 sequence is CASRSTGPYDIQYF. The CDR3 nucleotides read TGTGCCAGCAGGTCGACAGGTCCTTACGACATTCAGTACTTC.

The J gene is TRBJ2-1, the V gene TRBV10-3, with TRBD2 identical over 12 bases. Germline CDR1 reads ENHRY; CDR2 reads SYGVKD. This CDR3 is 16 amino acids long. Trimming cost V 0 bases and J 4 bases; bases outside gene matches: 1. The CDR3 region has the DNA TGTGCCATCAGTGAGTCGACTAGCGGGAGTTACAATGAGCAGTTCTTC. This translates into CAISESTSGSYNEQFF.

The rearrangement links TRBV7-2 to TRBJ2-1; no definite D call. Germline V CDR1 and CDR2: SGHTA, FQGNSA. Trimming cost V 1 base and J 4 bases, with 11 bases left between them. The CDR3 spans 15 residues. The CDR3 DNA reads as TGTGCCAGCAGCTTAGTCCCTAGTGCGTACAATGAGCAGTTCTTC. Translation: CASSLVPSAYNEQFF. The complete variable domain, with remaining parts taken from reference TRBV7-2 and TRBJ2-1, reads GAGVSQSPSNKVTEKGKDVELRCDPISGHTALYWYRQSLGQGLEFLIYFQGNSAPDKSGLPSDRFSAERTGGSVSTLTIQRTQQEDSAVYLCASSLVPSAYNEQFFGPGTRLTVL.

By share, this clonotype ranks as medium-sized (0.01 to 0.1%). This chain links TRBV7-9 with TRBJ2-1, with 8 bases fitting TRBD2. This CDR3 region has 18 residues. CDR1 is SEHNR, CDR2 FQNEAQ, per germline (reference sequence). V lost 5 bases, J lost 7 bases, and 19 bases stayed unmatched. The CDR3 here is CASSPNGGPSGWRNEQFF. CDR3 in DNA: TGTGCCAGCAGCCCAAATGGGGGGCCTAGCGGGTGGAGGAATGAGCAGTTCTTC.

In this sample, this clonotype is medium-sized. V and J are TRBV28 and TRBJ2-2, with a possible D match to TRBD2 (5 bases). The germline gives CDR1 MDHEN, CDR2 SYDVKM. V was trimmed by 5 bases and J by 6 bases, leaving 10 bases between them. The CDR3 has 13 amino acids. CDR3 protein: CASSLALPGELFF. CDR3 bases: TGTGCCAGCAGTCTAGCCCTCCCCGGGGAGCTGTTTTTT.

This clonotype was counted between two and nine times. The chain uses TRBV7-3 and TRBJ2-7; 9 positions agree with TRBD2. Per the germline V gene, CDR1 is SGHTA and CDR2 is FQGTGA. The ends lost 5 bases at V and 0 bases at J; junction bases unmatched: 8. The CDR3 runs 16 residues. The CDR3: CASSPNAGGSSYEQYF. CDR3 nucleotide sequence: TGTGCCAGCAGCCCCAACGCGGGAGGGAGCTCCTACGAGCAGTACTTC.

The genes are TRBV2 and TRBJ2-1; 8 bases are a match to TRBD2. Germline assignment: CDR1 SNHLY and CDR2 FYNNEI. The CDR3 runs to 15 residues. Germline trimming cut 5 bases from V and 4 bases from J; bases unmatched to any gene: 7. The CDR3 DNA reads TGTGCCAGCAGTCAAACTAGCGGCAGGTACAATGAGCAGTTCTTC. It codes for CASSQTSGRYNEQFF.

This clonotype was counted only a few times. The V call is TRBV7-4, the J call TRBJ2-5, with 8 bases that match TRBD2. Per the germline V gene, CDR1 is SGHVT and CDR2 is SQSDAQ. The CDR3 is made up of 16 amino acids. The J segment lost 4 bases and the V segment lost 1 base, leaving 8 bases of the junction unmatched. The CDR3: CASSLGGGRNAETQYF. The CDR3 nucleotides read TGTGCCAGCAGCTTAGGGGGCGGGAGGAACGCAGAGACCCAGTACTTC.

The V and J genes are TRBV5-1 and TRBJ2-2; TRBD2 agrees at 12 bases. This CDR3 has 16 amino acids. CDR1 and CDR2 from the germline V gene are SGHRS and YFSETQ. V lost 2 bases, J lost 4 bases, and 3 bases stayed unmatched. Here the CDR3 DNA reads TGCGCCAGCAGCTTAGGGACTAGCGGGTCCACCGGGGAGCTGTTTTTT. Protein product: CASSLGTSGSTGELFF.

The V call is TRBV4-3, the J call TRBJ1-2; no definite D call. Germline assignment: CDR1 LGHNA and CDR2 YSLEER. The V and J ends lost 0 bases and 0 bases respectively, with 5 bases between them. The CDR3 spans 14 residues. CDR3 coding DNA: TGCGCCAGCAGCCAAGATAGGGCTAACTATGGCTACACCTTC. Translation: CASSQDRANYGYTF.

The genes are TRBV6-5 and TRBJ2-7; 7 bases are shared with TRBD1. The CDR3 is made up of 13 amino acids. CDR1 is MNHEY, CDR2 SVGAGI, per germline. With V trimmed by 5 bases and J by 6 bases, 7 bases remained unmatched. The CDR3 protein is CASSQKTGREQYF. In nucleotides, the CDR3 is TGTGCCAGCAGTCAAAAGACAGGGCGCGAGCAGTACTTC.